This T cell receptor (beta chain) was sequenced for a study of control samples from healthy donors and cancer patients. This CDR3 has 16 residues. Germline loops: CDR1 KGHSH, CDR2 LQKENI. Trimming took 3 bases from V and 7 from J, leaving 18 bases between them. The method was immunoSEQ multiplex PCR; TCRdb's version includes in-frame clones alone and lacks a portion of them. The data contain 90,000 to 130,000 clones, 82% of them singletons. Sequenced sample: blood. The TCR sequence derives from a young man in good health. This chain uses TRBV18 with TRBJ1-4, with D perhaps matching TRBD1 (5 bases). The CDR3 loop is CASSPSHGGGGEKLFF. The CDR3 bases are TGTGCCAGCTCACCTTCCCACGGTGGGGGGGGTGAAAAACTGTTTTTT.